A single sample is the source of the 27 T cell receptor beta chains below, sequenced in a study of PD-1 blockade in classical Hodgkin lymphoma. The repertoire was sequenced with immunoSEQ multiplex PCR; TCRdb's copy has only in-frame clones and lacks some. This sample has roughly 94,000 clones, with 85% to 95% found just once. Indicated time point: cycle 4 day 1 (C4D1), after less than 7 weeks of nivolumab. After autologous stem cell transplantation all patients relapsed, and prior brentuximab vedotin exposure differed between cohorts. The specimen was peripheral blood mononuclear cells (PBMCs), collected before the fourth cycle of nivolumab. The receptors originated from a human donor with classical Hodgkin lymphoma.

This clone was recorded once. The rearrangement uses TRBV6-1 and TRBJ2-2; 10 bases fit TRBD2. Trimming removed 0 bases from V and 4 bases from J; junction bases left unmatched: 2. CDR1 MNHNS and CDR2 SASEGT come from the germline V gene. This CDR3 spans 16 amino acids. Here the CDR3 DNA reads TGTGCCAGCAGTGAAGCTCTAGCGGGAGTCACCGGGGAGCTGTTTTTT. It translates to CASSEALAGVTGELFF.

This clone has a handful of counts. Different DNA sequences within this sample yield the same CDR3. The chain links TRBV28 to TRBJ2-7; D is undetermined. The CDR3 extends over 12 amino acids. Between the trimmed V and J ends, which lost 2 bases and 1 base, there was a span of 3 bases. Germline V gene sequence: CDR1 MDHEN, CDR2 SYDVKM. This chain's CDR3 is CASSLGSYEQYF. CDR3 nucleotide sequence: TGTGCCAGCAGTTTAGGGTCCTACGAGCAGTACTTC.

The CDR3 nucleotides are TGTGCCAGCAGCGTAGGTGCGTTCTACGAGCAGTACTTC. Amino acids: CASSVGAFYEQYF. The chain is built from TRBV9 and TRBJ2-7, with D unresolved. The CDR3 consists of 13 residues. Trimming pared 0 bases from V and 3 bases from J, leaving 7 bases between. Per the germline V gene, CDR1 is SGDLS and CDR2 is YYNGEE.

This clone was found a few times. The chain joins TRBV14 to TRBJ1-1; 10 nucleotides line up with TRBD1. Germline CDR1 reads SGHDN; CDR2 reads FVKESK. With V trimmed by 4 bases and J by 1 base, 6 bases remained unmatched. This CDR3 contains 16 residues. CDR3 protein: CASSRRTGGPNTEAFF. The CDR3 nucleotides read TGTGCCAGCAGCCGTCGGACAGGGGGACCGAACACTGAAGCTTTCTTT.

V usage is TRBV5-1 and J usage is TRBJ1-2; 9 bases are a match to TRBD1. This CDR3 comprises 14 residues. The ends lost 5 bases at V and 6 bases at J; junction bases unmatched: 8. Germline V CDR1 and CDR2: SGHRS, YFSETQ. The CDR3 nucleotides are TGCGCCAGCAGGCCGCCGGGACAGGGTCATGGCTACACCTTC. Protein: CASRPPGQGHGYTF.

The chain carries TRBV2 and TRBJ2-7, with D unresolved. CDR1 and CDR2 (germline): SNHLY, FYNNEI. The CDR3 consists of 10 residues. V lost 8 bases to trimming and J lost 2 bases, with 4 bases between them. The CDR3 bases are TGTGCCAGCCGGACCTACGAGCAGTACTTC. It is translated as CASRTYEQYF.

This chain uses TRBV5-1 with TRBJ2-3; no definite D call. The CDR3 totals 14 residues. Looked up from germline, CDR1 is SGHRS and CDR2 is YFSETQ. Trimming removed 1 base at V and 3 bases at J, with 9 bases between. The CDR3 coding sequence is TGCGCCAGCAGCTTGTCGCAACCGACAGATACGCAGTATTTT. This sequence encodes CASSLSQPTDTQYF.

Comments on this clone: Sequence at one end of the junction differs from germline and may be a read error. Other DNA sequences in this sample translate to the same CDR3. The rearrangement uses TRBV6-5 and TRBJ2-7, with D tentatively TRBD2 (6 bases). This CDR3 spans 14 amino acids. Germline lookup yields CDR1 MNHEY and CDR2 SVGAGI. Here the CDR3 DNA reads TGCGCCAGCAGTTATAAAGGGCGGGGATACGAGCAGTACTTC. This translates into CASSYKGRGYEQYF.

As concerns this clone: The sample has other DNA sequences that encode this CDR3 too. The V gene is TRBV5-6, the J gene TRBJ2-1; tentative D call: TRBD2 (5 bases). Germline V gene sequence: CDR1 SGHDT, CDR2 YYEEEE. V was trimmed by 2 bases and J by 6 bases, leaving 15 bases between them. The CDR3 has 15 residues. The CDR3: CASSFQAGMGNEQFF. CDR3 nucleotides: TGTGCCAGCAGCTTTCAAGCCGGGATGGGCAATGAGCAGTTCTTC.

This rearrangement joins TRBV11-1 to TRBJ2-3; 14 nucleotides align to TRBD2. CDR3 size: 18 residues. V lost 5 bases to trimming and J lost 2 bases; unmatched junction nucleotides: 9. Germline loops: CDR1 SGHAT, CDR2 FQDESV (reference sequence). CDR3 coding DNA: TGTGCCAGCAGCCAAGGGACTAGCGGGAGACCGAACACAGATACGCAGTATTTT. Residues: CASSQGTSGRPNTDTQYF.

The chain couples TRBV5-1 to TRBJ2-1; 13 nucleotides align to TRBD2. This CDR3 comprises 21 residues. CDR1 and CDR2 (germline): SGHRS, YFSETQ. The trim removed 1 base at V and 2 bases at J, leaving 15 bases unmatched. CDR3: CASSLSRGTSGARATYNEQFF. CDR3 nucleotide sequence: TGCGCCAGCAGCTTGTCCCGAGGGACTAGCGGGGCTAGGGCTACCTACAATGAGCAGTTCTTC.

The CDR3 sequence: CASSLTERTTIYF. The DNA for the CDR3 is TGTGCCAGCAGCTTAACGGAACGGACCACCATATATTTT. The V call is TRBV7-3, the J call TRBJ1-3; D unresolved. From germline, CDR1 is SGHTA and CDR2 FQGTGA. V lost 0 bases and J lost 9, with 9 bases in between. The CDR3 loop spans 13 amino acids.

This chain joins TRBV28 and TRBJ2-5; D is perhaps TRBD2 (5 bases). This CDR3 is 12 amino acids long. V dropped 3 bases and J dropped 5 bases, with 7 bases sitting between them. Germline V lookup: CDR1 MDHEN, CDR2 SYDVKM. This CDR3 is CASSLASETQYF. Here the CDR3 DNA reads TGTGCCAGCAGTTTGGCTAGCGAGACCCAGTACTTC.

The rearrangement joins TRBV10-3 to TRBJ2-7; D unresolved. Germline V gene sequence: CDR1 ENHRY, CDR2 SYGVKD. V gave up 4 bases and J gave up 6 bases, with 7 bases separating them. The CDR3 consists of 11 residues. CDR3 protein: CAISVGIEQYF. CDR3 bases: TGTGCCATCAGTGTAGGGATCGAGCAGTACTTC.

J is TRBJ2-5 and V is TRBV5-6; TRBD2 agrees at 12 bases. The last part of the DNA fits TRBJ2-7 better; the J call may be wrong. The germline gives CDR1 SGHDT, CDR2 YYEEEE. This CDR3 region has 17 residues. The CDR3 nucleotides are TGTGCCAGCAGCAGTCCGAGGACTAGCGGGATATACTACGAGCAGTACTTC. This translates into CASSSPRTSGIYYEQYF.

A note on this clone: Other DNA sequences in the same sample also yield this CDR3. CDR3 DNA sequence: TGCAGTGCTACTCAAGAGACCCAGTACTTC. Its translation is CSATQETQYF. This chain connects TRBV20-1 to TRBJ2-5; D unclear. Trimming left V 4 bases short and J 2 bases short, with 2 bases between. Germline CDR1 reads DFQATT; CDR2 reads SNEGSKA (reference sequence). The CDR3 has 10 residues.

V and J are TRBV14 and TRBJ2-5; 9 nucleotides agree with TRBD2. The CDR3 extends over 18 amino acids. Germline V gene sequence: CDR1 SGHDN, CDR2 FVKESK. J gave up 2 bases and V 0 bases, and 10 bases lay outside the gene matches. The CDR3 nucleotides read TGTGCCAGCAGCCAAGATTTTGGAGCGGGAGGCCGACAAGAGACCCAGTACTTC. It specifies CASSQDFGAGGRQETQYF.

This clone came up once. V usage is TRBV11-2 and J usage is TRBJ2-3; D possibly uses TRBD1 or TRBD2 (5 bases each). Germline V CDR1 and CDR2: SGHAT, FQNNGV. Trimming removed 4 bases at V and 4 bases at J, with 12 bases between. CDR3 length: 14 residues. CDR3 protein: CASSSIGGSDTQYF. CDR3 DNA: TGTGCCAGCAGCTCGATTGGGGGTTCAGATACGCAGTATTTT.

The CDR3 protein is CASNPNRENRYGYTF. The CDR3 nucleotides are TGCGCCAGCAACCCAAACAGGGAGAATAGGTATGGCTACACCTTC. The chain is built from TRBV5-1 and TRBJ1-2; possible D gene TRBD1, 6 bases. The CDR3 covers 15 residues. The germline V and J ends were trimmed by 6 bases and 5 bases, with 20 bases remaining between them. Germline assignment: CDR1 SGHRS and CDR2 YFSETQ.

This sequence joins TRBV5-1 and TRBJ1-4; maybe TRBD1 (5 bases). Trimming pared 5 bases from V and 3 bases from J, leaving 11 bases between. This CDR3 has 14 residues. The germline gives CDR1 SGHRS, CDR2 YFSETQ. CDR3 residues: CASREGRANEKLFF. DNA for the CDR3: TGCGCCAGCAGGGAGGGGCGGGCTAATGAAAAACTGTTTTTT.

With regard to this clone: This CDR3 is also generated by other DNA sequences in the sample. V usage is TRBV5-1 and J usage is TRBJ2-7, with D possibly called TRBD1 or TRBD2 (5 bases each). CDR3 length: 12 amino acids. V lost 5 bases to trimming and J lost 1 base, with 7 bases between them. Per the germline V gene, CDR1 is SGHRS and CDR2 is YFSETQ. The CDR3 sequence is CASRGESYEQYF. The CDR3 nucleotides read TGCGCCAGCAGGGGGGAATCCTACGAGCAGTACTTC.

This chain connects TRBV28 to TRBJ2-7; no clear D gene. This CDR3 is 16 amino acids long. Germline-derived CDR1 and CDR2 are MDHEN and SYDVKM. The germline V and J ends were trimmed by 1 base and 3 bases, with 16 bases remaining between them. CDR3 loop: CASSLLGQTNRYEQYF. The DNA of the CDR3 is TGTGCCAGCAGTTTATTAGGGCAGACAAATCGCTACGAGCAGTACTTC. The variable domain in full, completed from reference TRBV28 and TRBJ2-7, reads DVKVTQSSRYLVKRTGEKVFLECVQDMDHENMFWYRQDPGLGLRLIYFSYDVKMKEKGDIPEGYSVSREKKERFSLILESASTNQTSMYLCASSLLGQTNRYEQYFGPGTRLTVT.

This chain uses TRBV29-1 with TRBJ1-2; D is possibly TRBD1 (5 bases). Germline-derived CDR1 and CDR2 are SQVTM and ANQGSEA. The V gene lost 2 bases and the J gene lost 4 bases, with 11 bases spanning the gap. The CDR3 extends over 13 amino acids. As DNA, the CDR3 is TGCAGCGTTGAAAGGGGAGGTGGCTATGGCTACACCTTC. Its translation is CSVERGGGYGYTF.

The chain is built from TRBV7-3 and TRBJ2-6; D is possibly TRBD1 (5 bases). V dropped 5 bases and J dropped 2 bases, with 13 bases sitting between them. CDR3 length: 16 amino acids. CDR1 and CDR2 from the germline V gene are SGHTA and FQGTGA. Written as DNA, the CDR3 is TGTGCCAGCAGCCCGACAGCTAATACTGGGGCCAACGTCCTGACTTTC. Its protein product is CASSPTANTGANVLTF.

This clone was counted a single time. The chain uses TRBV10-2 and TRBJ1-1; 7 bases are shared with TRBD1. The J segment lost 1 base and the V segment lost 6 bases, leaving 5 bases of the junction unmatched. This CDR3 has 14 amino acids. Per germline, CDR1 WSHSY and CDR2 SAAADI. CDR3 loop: CASSAAGGNTEAFF. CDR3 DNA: TGCGCCAGCAGCGCTGCAGGGGGGAACACTGAAGCTTTCTTT.

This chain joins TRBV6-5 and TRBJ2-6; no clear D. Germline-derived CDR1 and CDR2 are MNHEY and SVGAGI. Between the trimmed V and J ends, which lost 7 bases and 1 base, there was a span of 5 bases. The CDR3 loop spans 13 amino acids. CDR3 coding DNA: TGTGCCAGCATAGGGTCTGGGGCCAACGTCCTGACTTTC. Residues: CASIGSGANVLTF.

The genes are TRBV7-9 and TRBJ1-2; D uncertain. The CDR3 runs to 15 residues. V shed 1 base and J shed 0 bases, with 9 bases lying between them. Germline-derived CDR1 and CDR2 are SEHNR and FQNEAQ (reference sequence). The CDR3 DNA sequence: TGTGCCAGCAGCTTAGTGCCTTCGGCTAACTATGGCTACACCTTC. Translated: CASSLVPSANYGYTF.